A single T cell receptor (beta chain) is shown here with its context. This clone was observed a single time. Its target antigen remains unknown. One base away there is no much larger clone; base qualities are not given. A second Seattle source provided samples from volunteer blood donors who had recovered from COVID-19. Each collaborating institution followed its own protocols to collect whole blood in K2EDTA tubes. For TCRbeta analysis, collaborator samples were shipped as frozen whole blood, as isolated PBMCs, or as DNA extracted from either sample type. TCRbeta CDR3 regions were amplified from genomic DNA using the immunoSEQ Assay, a bias-controlled multiplex PCR. Processing in the source paper ran as follows. Nucleated cell counts per sample were estimated from amplification of reference gene primers within the assay. To quantify the absolute abundance of each unique TCRbeta CDR3 rearrangement, sequence reads were collapsed and filtered. For each sample, productive Simpson clonality was calculated as the square root of Simpson's diversity index across productive rearrangements. Imported from immuneACCESS, the table was reduced by TCRdb to in-frame sequences with V and J called. These copies leave out some clones; in studies compared against another copy, an unresolved V gene accounts for under half, and the cause of the remainder is not known. The DNA was the basis for D and trimming; V, J and clone size are from that table. In this sample the table shows some 250,000 clones, 86% of which occur a single time. In total, the top ten clones hold around 2.9% of the sample.

The sample comes from a study of blood T cell repertoires in COVID-19 (dated by TCRdb to about 2020). Study-wide context: Samples from collaborators originated in the United States, Italy and Spain and spanned both the acute and convalescent phases of COVID-19. The material from the prospective study consisted of cDNA or gDNA derived from T cells, B-cell-depleted T cells, or PBMCs. Subjects who had been exposed to COVID-19, were actively infected with it, or had recovered from it provided the deeply sampled blood TCRbeta repertoires that made up the dataset. A freely available public database, intended as a resource for researchers studying the immune response to SARS-CoV-2, is where the repertoires were released. The samples were drawn from two sources: the first 160 participants of the ongoing ImmuneRACE study, and 1,000 to 1,500 subjects contributed by 6 global collaborators. Sample metadata almost always included a de-identified subject ID, COVID-19 status, age in years and sex. Where available, HLA class I and class II types were obtained from metadata supplied by the sample provider rather than from assay-based typing. Study-level results and caveats: Clinical and demographic metadata were provided uncurated, with the amount varying by source and participant.

Compared with germline, V lacks 4 bases and J lacks 3 bases; bases without a gene match: 6. The CDR3 goes from the cysteine to the phenylalanine over 14 residues. Only the CDR3 DNA stays, 42 bases, in frame from base 1. As encoded in the germline V gene, CDR1 is ENHRY while CDR2 is SYGVKD. The clonotype was recovered from a woman aged 25 to 39 who had recovered from COVID-19. The sample taken for sequencing was peripheral blood. The rearranged segments are TRBV10-3 and TRBJ2-7, and 7 junction bases match TRBD1. The DNA reads as follows: TGTGCCATCAGTGTGGGGACAGCTATCTACGAGCAGTACTTC. Protein translation: CAISVGTAIYEQYF.